This T cell receptor (beta chain) was profiled in a study of blood T cells in healthy people across ages. This clonotype was seen more than once but under ten times. For the second PCR, which ran for roughly 6 to 11 cycles, a sample-barcoded 5' primer and a J-beta primer mix were used. Through a template-switch adaptor with 12 random nucleotides, each cDNA molecule received a tag. A single record per CDR3 protein comes from TCRdb applying MiXCR to the 5' RACE reads. This sample has about 580,000 distinct CDR3 sequences, with around half found just once. Trimming left V 10 bases short and J 4 bases short, with 14 bases between. CDR1 is MNHEY, CDR2 SVGEGT, per germline. The length of the CDR3 is 13 residues.

The chain is built from TRBV6-2 or TRBV6-3 and TRBJ2-1, with D possibly TRBD1 on 7 matching bases. This clonotype originated in a man at least 80 years old in good health. The specimen sequenced was blood. CDR3 amino acids: CATQGGPYNEQFF. The CDR3 region has the DNA TGTGCCACCCAGGGGGGCCCGTACAATGAGCAGTTCTTC.